This TCR beta chain was identified during a study of cytomegalovirus exposure and HLA in healthy donors. The study, taken as a whole, reports: As a later analysis showed, a missense DCLRE1C variant was linked to trimming of TCR beta V- and J-genes. It was assumed in the presence/absence analyses that sequencing depth was roughly uniform across donors.

This CDR3 spans 15 amino acids. After removal of 5 bases from V and 3 bases from J, the junction contained 5 bases not matched to a gene. From germline, CDR1 is MNHEY and CDR2 SVGAGI. In nominal health when sampled, donors likely had unrecorded immune exposures nonetheless. Regarding this clone: Its antigen is as yet unknown.

PCR involved 60 Vbeta and 13 Jbeta primers. Measured with immunoSEQ multiplex PCR; TCRdb has only the in-frame clones, and not every one. The sample records 200,000 to 250,000 clones, around 77% being singletons. Sample: PBMCs. The receptor's source is a woman younger than 45 in good health and CMV-seronegative. This chain links TRBV6-5 with TRBJ2-1; TRBD2 agrees at 9 bases. Here the CDR3 reads CASSIAGENYNEQFF. The DNA of the CDR3 is TGTGCCAGCAGTATAGCGGGAGAAAACTACAATGAGCAGTTCTTC.